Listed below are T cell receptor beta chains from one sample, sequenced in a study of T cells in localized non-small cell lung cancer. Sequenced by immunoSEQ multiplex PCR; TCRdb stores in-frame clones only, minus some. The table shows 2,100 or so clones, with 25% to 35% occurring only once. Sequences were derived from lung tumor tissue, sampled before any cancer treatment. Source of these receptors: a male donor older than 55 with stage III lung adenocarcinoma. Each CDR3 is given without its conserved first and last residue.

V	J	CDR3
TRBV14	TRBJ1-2	ASSQVVGGFYGYT
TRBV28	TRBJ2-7	ASRPTGPYEQY
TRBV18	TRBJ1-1	ASSTGKDLRATEAF
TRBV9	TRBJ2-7	ASSERLAPFSYEQY
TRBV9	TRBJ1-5	ASSLDRTGQPQH
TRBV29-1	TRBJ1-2	SVQGQPSYGYT
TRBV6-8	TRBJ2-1	AIKAVSSYNEQF
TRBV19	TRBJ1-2	ASSPRVYGYT
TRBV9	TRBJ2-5	AGNRGGGETQY
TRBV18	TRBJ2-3	ASSPLQASTDTQY
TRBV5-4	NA	ASSWDRTASYEQY
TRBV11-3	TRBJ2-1	ASSSPTSGYYNEQF
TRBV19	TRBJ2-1	ASSSGRDTGGNEQF
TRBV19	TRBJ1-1	ASSPRVSMTTEAF
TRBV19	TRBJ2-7	ASSYNYEQY
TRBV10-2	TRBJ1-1	ASSDTSTEAF
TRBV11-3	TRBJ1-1	ASSSDRADQLNTEAF
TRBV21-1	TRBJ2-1	ASSVRQGNYNEQF
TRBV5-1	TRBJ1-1	ASSPGLGDGSEAF
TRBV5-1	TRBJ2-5	ASSLGFTSGGETQY
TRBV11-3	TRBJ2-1	ASSLGSSTYNEQF
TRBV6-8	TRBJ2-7	ASKPQGASYEQY
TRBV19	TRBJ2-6	ASSNGQAPSGANVLT